These T cell receptor beta chains were read from a single sample in a study of T cells in Graves' hyperthyroidism and ophthalmopathy. TCRdb fed the multiplex PCR reads into MiXCR, producing one record per CDR3 protein. The sample has hundreds of thousands of distinct CDR3 sequences, approximately 15% seen once; the top ten hold about a tenth. Material for sequencing was blood. These TCRs come from a young woman with Graves' hyperthyroidism. Both conserved end residues are trimmed from each CDR3. Each record gives: J gene, V gene, CDR3 protein.

TRBJ2-7,TRBV29-1,SVEVGYEQY
TRBJ2-5,TRBV5-4,ASSSGTSGQWETQY
TRBJ1-3,TRBV10-3,AAGQEVPGNTIY
TRBJ2-2,TRBV5-1,ASSSQANTGELF
TRBJ2-7,TRBV10-3,AISDGHEQY
TRBJ2-1,TRBV3-1,ASSSLAENEQF
TRBJ2-7,TRBV11-2,ASSLWRVGSGEQY
TRBJ2-3,TRBV7-3,ASSFTAGGPRTDTQY
TRBJ2-3,TRBV18,ASSPQTVSTDTQY
TRBJ2-3,TRBV6-2/TRBV6-3,ASLNSDYTDTQY
TRBJ2-3,TRBV2,ASRVLAGGPDTQY
TRBJ2-2,TRBV29-1,SVGDLGSTTGELF
TRBJ1-5,TRBV6-8,ASSSRTGKRYSNQPQH
TRBJ2-2,TRBV7-9,ASSAGTGAGELF
TRBJ2-4,TRBV29-1,SVAREGKNIQY
TRBJ2-7,TRBV14,ASSPGTSGRWREQY
TRBJ2-5,TRBV20-1,SAQTSGRVLEETQY
TRBJ2-2,TRBV11-2,ASSLNREAGELF
TRBJ2-7,TRBV29-1,SVVTDSRAYEQY
TRBJ2-7,TRBV28,ASTLWTQGESEQY
TRBJ1-1,TRBV4-3,ASSQEGNTGGTEAF
TRBJ2-2,TRBV7-9,ASSGLTGTGELF
TRBJ1-1,TRBV6-1,ASGPRGMNTEAF
TRBJ2-1,TRBV7-8,ASSSWTGERGYNEQF
TRBJ1-1,TRBV13,ASSSTGEATEAF
TRBJ2-2,TRBV30,AWGSSGELF
TRBJ2-1,TRBV20-1,SGREGSVYNEQF
TRBJ2-5,TRBV2,ASSEALQGGPRN
TRBJ1-2,TRBV29-1,SVGSRNYGYT
TRBJ1-2,TRBV28,ASSLGGQGASGGYT
TRBJ2-5,TRBV15,ATSARSPELTQY
TRBJ1-5,TRBV4-1,ASSQGQGSNQPQH
TRBJ1-1,TRBV28,ASSLLHQSLPGAEAF
TRBJ1-6,TRBV20-1,SAQSTGGSNSPLH
TRBJ1-1,TRBV20-1,SARSGGGRTEAF
TRBJ2-3,TRBV12-3/TRBV12-4,ASSSRTPDTQY
TRBJ1-2,TRBV2,ASSEQTLNYGYT
TRBJ2-5,TRBV18,ASSPQGQGGETQY
TRBJ2-2,TRBV12-3/TRBV12-4,ASSSQGLNTGELF
TRBJ1-1,TRBV20-1,SACRSLNTEAF
TRBJ2-5,TRBV12-3/TRBV12-4,ASSFGTRLY
TRBJ2-7,TRBV30,AWMRGGPSYEQY
TRBJ2-5,TRBV7-9,ASSLSDGGETQY
TRBJ1-1,TRBV11-2,ASSQGQQNREAF
TRBJ1-5,TRBV30,AWRSGGGNQPQH
TRBJ1-1,TRBV5-1,ASSLAPGTNTEAF
TRBJ2-1,TRBV19,ASRTGGTYRNEQF
TRBJ1-2,TRBV11-2,ASSLGSRVAYGYT
TRBJ2-7,TRBV19,ASSTRDRLEQY
TRBJ2-5,TRBV20-1,SANLNAETQY
TRBJ2-1,TRBV6-1,ASSTTGGHPVEQF
TRBJ1-1,TRBV7-2,ASSLVLMNTEAF
TRBJ2-1,TRBV7-9,ASSVIGTGIYNEQF